The rows below give T cell receptor beta chains drawn from one sample of a study of blood T cell repertoires in COVID-19. The data were produced by immunoSEQ multiplex PCR, yet TCRdb's version contains in-frame clones alone and is incomplete. The data show approximately 200,000 clones, 80% to 90% seen once. The material sequenced was PBMCs or T cells enriched from blood (not recorded which). Receptors were obtained from a young man who had recovered from COVID-19. Each CDR3 is given with its conserved first and last residue. The order of the fields is V gene, J gene, clone size, D gene, CDR3 protein, CDR3 DNA. D genes are given only for firm matches. Part of the rows lack a size; the others show once, few, many or a class for expanded clones.

v_gene: TRBV6-5
j_gene: TRBJ1-1
abundance: NA
d_gene: NA
CDR3aa: CASKRGASPEAFF
CDR3nt: TGTGCCAGCAAGCGGGGGGCGTCACCTGAAGCTTTCTTT

v_gene: TRBV9
j_gene: TRBJ2-2
abundance: NA
d_gene: TRBD1
CDR3aa: CASSVEQGARGTGELFF
CDR3nt: TGTGCCAGCAGCGTAGAACAGGGGGCGCGGGGCACCGGGGAGCTGTTTTTT

v_gene: TRBV11-2
j_gene: TRBJ2-7
abundance: NA
d_gene: TRBD1
CDR3aa: CASSSGGETSFYEQYF
CDR3nt: TGTGCCAGCAGCTCAGGGGGCGAAACTAGCTTCTACGAGCAGTACTTC

v_gene: TRBV2
j_gene: TRBJ1-5
abundance: NA
d_gene: TRBD1
CDR3aa: CASRERGQVNQPQHF
CDR3nt: TGTGCCAGCAGAGAACGTGGACAGGTAAATCAGCCCCAGCATTTT

v_gene: TRBV20-1
j_gene: TRBJ2-7
abundance: NA
d_gene: NA
CDR3aa: CSVQNPYEQYF
CDR3nt: TGCAGTGTCCAGAACCCCTACGAGCAGTACTTC

v_gene: TRBV29-1
j_gene: TRBJ1-1
abundance: NA
d_gene: TRBD1
CDR3aa: CSGGQGKVEAFF
CDR3nt: TGCAGCGGGGGACAGGGAAAGGTTGAAGCTTTCTTT

v_gene: TRBV29-1
j_gene: TRBJ2-2
abundance: once
d_gene: NA
CDR3aa: CSVVGHLNTGELFF
CDR3nt: TGCAGCGTTGTGGGACATTTGAACACCGGGGAGCTGTTTTTT

v_gene: TRBV11-2
j_gene: TRBJ1-3
abundance: once
d_gene: TRBD1
CDR3aa: CASSSIGDSGNTIYF
CDR3nt: TGTGCCAGCAGCTCTATAGGGGACAGTGGAAACACCATATATTTT

v_gene: TRBV5-1
j_gene: TRBJ2-1
abundance: NA
d_gene: TRBD2
CDR3aa: CASSYYTSGSYNEQFF
CDR3nt: TGCGCCAGCAGCTATTATACTAGCGGGAGCTACAATGAGCAGTTCTTC

v_gene: TRBV3-1/TRBV3-2
j_gene: TRBJ2-1
abundance: NA
d_gene: TRBD2
CDR3aa: CASSQDPGLADLFF
CDR3nt: TGTGCCAGCAGCCAAGACCCGGGACTAGCTGATCTGTTCTTC

v_gene: TRBV6-6
j_gene: TRBJ2-4
abundance: NA
d_gene: NA
CDR3aa: CASSPLGDTLAKNIQYF
CDR3nt: TGTGCCAGCAGTCCCCTCGGGGACACCTTAGCCAAAAACATTCAGTACTTC

v_gene: TRBV7-6
j_gene: TRBJ2-1
abundance: NA
d_gene: TRBD2
CDR3aa: CASSFEAGRLPHVGEQFF
CDR3nt: TGTGCCAGCAGCTTTGAAGCGGGGCGGCTCCCCCACGTTGGTGAGCAGTTCTTC

v_gene: TRBV14
j_gene: TRBJ2-7
abundance: few
d_gene: TRBD2
CDR3aa: CASSQAGLAGEQYF
CDR3nt: TGTGCCAGCAGCCAAGCGGGACTAGCGGGAGAGCAGTACTTC

v_gene: TRBV4-2
j_gene: TRBJ2-2
abundance: NA
d_gene: TRBD2
CDR3aa: CASSQELAGAWELFF
CDR3nt: TGTGCCAGCAGCCAAGAACTAGCGGGGGCATGGGAGCTGTTTTTT

v_gene: TRBV27
j_gene: TRBJ2-5
abundance: NA
d_gene: NA
CDR3aa: CASSPLVQGRETQYF
CDR3nt: TGTGCCAGCAGTCCCCTAGTACAGGGACGAGAGACCCAGTACTTC

v_gene: TRBV6-5
j_gene: TRBJ1-2
abundance: once
d_gene: TRBD1
CDR3aa: CASNKGGAGYGYTF
CDR3nt: TGTGCCAGCAACAAAGGGGGCGCCGGCTATGGCTACACCTTC

v_gene: TRBV19
j_gene: TRBJ1-6
abundance: NA
d_gene: NA
CDR3aa: CASSINRDHSPLHF
CDR3nt: TGTGCCAGTAGTATTAACAGGGACCATTCACCCCTCCACTTT

v_gene: TRBV10-3
j_gene: TRBJ2-5
abundance: NA
d_gene: TRBD2
CDR3aa: CAISPSGGPQETQYF
CDR3nt: TGTGCCATCAGCCCTAGCGGGGGCCCCCAAGAGACCCAGTACTTC

v_gene: TRBV5-6
j_gene: TRBJ1-3
abundance: NA
d_gene: NA
CDR3aa: CASSRTSASSGNTIYF
CDR3nt: TGTGCCAGCAGCCGGACATCCGCGAGCTCTGGAAACACCATATATTTT

v_gene: TRBV2
j_gene: TRBJ2-5
abundance: NA
d_gene: NA
CDR3aa: CATRPRGKETQYF
CDR3nt: TGTGCCACCAGACCTAGGGGTAAAGAGACCCAGTACTTC

v_gene: TRBV6-2/TRBV6-3
j_gene: TRBJ2-1
abundance: NA
d_gene: TRBD2
CDR3aa: CASSFWSGTSGHNEQFF
CDR3nt: TGTGCCAGCAGTTTTTGGTCCGGGACTAGCGGCCACAATGAGCAGTTCTTC

v_gene: TRBV15
j_gene: TRBJ2-7
abundance: NA
d_gene: TRBD2
CDR3aa: CATSPASGDYEQYF
CDR3nt: TGTGCCACCAGTCCCGCTAGCGGGGACTACGAGCAGTACTTC

v_gene: TRBV7-7
j_gene: TRBJ2-2
abundance: NA
d_gene: TRBD1
CDR3aa: CARTGGTGELFF
CDR3nt: TGTGCCAGGACAGGGGGCACCGGGGAGCTGTTTTTT

v_gene: TRBV14
j_gene: TRBJ1-1
abundance: NA
d_gene: NA
CDR3aa: CASSQVTGSEAFF
CDR3nt: TGTGCCAGCAGCCAAGTCACAGGGTCTGAAGCTTTCTTT

v_gene: TRBV3-1/TRBV3-2
j_gene: TRBJ2-5
abundance: NA
d_gene: TRBD2
CDR3aa: CASRRGLAVQETQYF
CDR3nt: TGTGCCAGCAGACGGGGACTAGCGGTCCAAGAGACCCAGTACTTC

v_gene: TRBV25-1
j_gene: TRBJ2-2
abundance: NA
d_gene: TRBD2
CDR3aa: CASSELGTSGVGELFF
CDR3nt: TGTGCCAGCAGTGAATTAGGGACTAGCGGGGTCGGGGAGCTGTTTTTT

v_gene: TRBV30
j_gene: TRBJ1-1
abundance: NA
d_gene: NA
CDR3aa: CAWSPPGTLNTEAFF
CDR3nt: TGTGCCTGGAGCCCACCCGGGACATTGAACACTGAAGCTTTCTTT

v_gene: TRBV15
j_gene: TRBJ1-1
abundance: NA
d_gene: TRBD1
CDR3aa: CATSRLDRDLTEAFF
CDR3nt: TGTGCCACCAGCAGGCTAGACAGGGATTTAACTGAAGCTTTCTTT

v_gene: TRBV7-9
j_gene: TRBJ1-6
abundance: NA
d_gene: TRBD1
CDR3aa: CASSQTGAYSPLHF
CDR3nt: TGTGCCAGCAGCCAGACAGGGGCTTATTCACCCCTCCACTTT

v_gene: TRBV7-2
j_gene: TRBJ1-4
abundance: NA
d_gene: TRBD1
CDR3aa: CASSSDTRGPAVKLFF
CDR3nt: TGTGCCAGCAGCTCAGACACAAGGGGGCCCGCCGTAAAACTGTTTTTT

v_gene: TRBV15
j_gene: TRBJ1-2
abundance: NA
d_gene: TRBD1
CDR3aa: CATSRGTGADYGYTF
CDR3nt: TGTGCCACCAGCAGGGGGACAGGGGCGGATTATGGCTACACCTTC

v_gene: TRBV9
j_gene: TRBJ2-3
abundance: NA
d_gene: NA
CDR3aa: CASSVGQASTDTQYF
CDR3nt: TGTGCCAGCAGCGTAGGACAGGCTAGCACAGATACGCAGTATTTT

v_gene: TRBV6-5
j_gene: TRBJ2-1
abundance: NA
d_gene: TRBD1
CDR3aa: CASRDTTGSYNEQFF
CDR3nt: TGTGCCAGCAGGGATACGACAGGGTCCTACAATGAGCAGTTCTTC

v_gene: TRBV3-1/TRBV3-2
j_gene: TRBJ2-2
abundance: NA
d_gene: NA
CDR3aa: CASSQQPGQNTGELFF
CDR3nt: TGTGCCAGCAGCCAACAACCGGGACAAAACACCGGGGAGCTGTTTTTT

v_gene: TRBV10-3
j_gene: TRBJ2-1
abundance: NA
d_gene: TRBD2
CDR3aa: CAISESQRELRGNGNEQFF
CDR3nt: TGTGCCATCAGTGAGTCGCAGCGGGAGCTAAGGGGGAACGGGAATGAGCAGTTCTTC

v_gene: TRBV4-3
j_gene: TRBJ2-3
abundance: NA
d_gene: TRBD1
CDR3aa: CASSQVRGQGTTDTQYF
CDR3nt: TGCGCCAGCAGCCAAGTTAGGGGACAGGGGACCACAGATACGCAGTATTTT

v_gene: TRBV27
j_gene: TRBJ1-6
abundance: NA
d_gene: NA
CDR3aa: CASSLWGGNILHF
CDR3nt: TGTGCCAGCAGTTTATGGGGGGGGAATATCCTCCACTTT

v_gene: TRBV11-2
j_gene: TRBJ1-2
abundance: once
d_gene: TRBD1
CDR3aa: CASTSWTGANYGYTF
CDR3nt: TGTGCCAGCACTTCATGGACAGGGGCGAACTATGGCTACACCTTC

v_gene: TRBV28
j_gene: TRBJ1-1
abundance: NA
d_gene: NA
CDR3aa: CASSLAQGQGTEAFF
CDR3nt: TGTGCCAGCAGTTTAGCTCAGGGACAAGGGACTGAAGCTTTCTTT

v_gene: TRBV11-2
j_gene: TRBJ2-7
abundance: NA
d_gene: TRBD1
CDR3aa: CASRVPGQGSYEQYF
CDR3nt: TGTGCCAGCAGAGTTCCGGGACAGGGCTCCTACGAGCAGTACTTC

v_gene: TRBV7-9
j_gene: TRBJ2-5
abundance: NA
d_gene: NA
CDR3aa: CASSFEEETQYF
CDR3nt: TGTGCCAGCAGCTTTGAGGAAGAGACCCAGTACTTC

v_gene: TRBV18
j_gene: TRBJ1-1
abundance: NA
d_gene: TRBD1
CDR3aa: CASSPRTGWDTEAFF
CDR3nt: TGTGCCAGCTCACCCCGGACAGGGTGGGATACTGAAGCTTTCTTT

v_gene: TRBV5-1
j_gene: TRBJ2-7
abundance: few
d_gene: TRBD2
CDR3aa: CASSYGLAVYEQYF
CDR3nt: TGCGCCAGCAGCTACGGACTAGCGGTCTACGAGCAGTACTTC

v_gene: TRBV10-1
j_gene: TRBJ1-1
abundance: NA
d_gene: TRBD1
CDR3aa: CATGDRGGFFF
CDR3nt: TGCGCCACCGGGGACAGGGGTGGATTTTTCTTT

v_gene: TRBV30
j_gene: TRBJ2-7
abundance: NA
d_gene: TRBD1
CDR3aa: CAWRRTGDYEQYF
CDR3nt: TGTGCCTGGAGACGGACAGGGGACTACGAGCAGTACTTC

v_gene: TRBV4-2
j_gene: TRBJ2-6
abundance: NA
d_gene: TRBD1
CDR3aa: CASSQETRTGSSGANVLTF
CDR3nt: TGTGCCAGCAGCCAAGAGACGAGGACAGGGAGCTCTGGGGCCAACGTCCTGACTTTC

v_gene: TRBV5-1
j_gene: TRBJ2-7
abundance: NA
d_gene: TRBD2
CDR3aa: CASSLAGGAYEQYF
CDR3nt: TGCGCCAGCAGCTTGGCTGGGGGGGCCTACGAGCAGTACTTC

v_gene: TRBV5-1
j_gene: TRBJ2-7
abundance: NA
d_gene: TRBD2
CDR3aa: CASSPYVTSGRATAVPHEQYF
CDR3nt: TGCGCCAGCAGCCCGTATGTAACTAGCGGGAGAGCCACAGCTGTTCCCCACGAGCAGTACTTC